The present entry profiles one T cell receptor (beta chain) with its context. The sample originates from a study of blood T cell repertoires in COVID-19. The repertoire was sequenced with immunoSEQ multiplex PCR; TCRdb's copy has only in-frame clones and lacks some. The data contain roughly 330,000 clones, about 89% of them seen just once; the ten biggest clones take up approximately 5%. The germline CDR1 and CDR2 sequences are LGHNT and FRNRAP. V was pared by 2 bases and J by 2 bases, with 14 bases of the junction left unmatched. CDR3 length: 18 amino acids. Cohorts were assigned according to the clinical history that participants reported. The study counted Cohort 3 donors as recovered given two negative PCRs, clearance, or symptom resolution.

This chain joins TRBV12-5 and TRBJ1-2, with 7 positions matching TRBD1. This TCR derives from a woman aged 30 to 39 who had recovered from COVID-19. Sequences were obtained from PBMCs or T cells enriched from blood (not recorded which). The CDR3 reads CASGLPQSTGRLNYGYTF. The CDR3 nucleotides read TGTGCTAGTGGTTTGCCCCAGTCGACAGGGCGCTTAAACTATGGCTACACCTTC.